Listed here is a single TCR beta chain. Its antigen is not known. The germline V gene has CDR1 MDHEN and CDR2 SYDVKM. The CDR3 length is 13 residues. V shed 7 bases and J shed 6 bases, with 16 bases lying between them. The method was immunoSEQ multiplex PCR; TCRdb's version includes in-frame clones alone and lacks a portion of them. The sample contains 66,000 or so clones, 87% of which appear only once. These data come from a study of OX40 agonist ivuxolimab in advanced cancers. Study-wide context: All patients had ivuxolimab intravenously every 2 weeks at 0.01 to 10 mg/kg. Study results and limitations: The CD4+ and CD8+ T cells in the blood had expanded clonally by week 6 at 0.1 to 3.0 mg/kg. Clonal expansion was among the lowest in partial responders at 0.1-3.0 mg/kg, especially CD8+.

The clonotype originates from an adult with an advanced solid tumor such as melanoma, head and neck, liver or kidney cancer. The J gene is TRBJ2-7, the V gene TRBV28; D unresolved. The specimen was CD4+ or CD8+ T cells sorted from blood, collected in a trial of the OX40 agonist ivuxolimab. The CDR3 DNA is TGTGCCAGCAAGCCCGACGCCTTAGGCGAGCAGTACTTC. It translates to CASKPDALGEQYF.